This T cell receptor beta chain was identified in a study of blood T cell repertoires in COVID-19 (dated by TCRdb to the early 2020s). Concerning the study at large: Samples covering the acute and convalescent phases of COVID-19 were provided by collaborators in the United States, Italy and Spain. Samples were obtained from the ongoing ImmuneRACE study (first 160 participants) and from 950 to 1,500 subjects provided by 6 global collaborators. A de-identified subject ID, COVID-19 status, age in years and sex were almost always included in the sample metadata. The repertoires were released in a freely available public database meant as a resource for research on the immune response to SARS-CoV-2. The prospective study material was composed of cDNA or gDNA derived from T cells, B-cell-depleted T cells, or PBMCs. Subjects who had been exposed to COVID-19, were actively infected with it, or had recovered from it provided the deeply sampled blood TCRbeta repertoires that made up the dataset. Where HLA class I and class II types were available, the types were taken from metadata supplied by the sample provider, not from assay-based typing.

Participants in the prospective study were enrolled through a virtual design, were aged 18 to 89 years, and lived in 20 to 30 United States geographic areas. To assign participants to cohorts, the prospective study relied on clinical history that participants themselves reported in a screening survey and a study questionnaire. Recovered participants in ImmuneRACE Cohort 3 were defined as having two consecutive negative NP/OP PCR tests, clearance from a healthcare professional, or resolution of symptoms. In the prospective study, whole blood, serum and a nasopharyngeal or oropharyngeal swab were collected from each participant by mobile phlebotomists. Participants in the prospective study had the option to provide additional blood draws and questionnaires over a 2-month period. Before DNA extraction, blood samples from the prospective study were shipped at room temperature or frozen. Broad study findings and their caveats: The amount of clinical and demographic metadata varied by source and participant and was provided uncurated.

TCRbeta CDR3 regions were amplified from genomic DNA using the immunoSEQ Assay, a bias-controlled multiplex PCR. From the authors' description of their analysis: The number of nucleated cells in each sample was estimated by amplification of reference gene primers within the assay. To quantify the absolute abundance of each unique TCRbeta CDR3 rearrangement, sequence reads were collapsed and filtered. Productive Simpson clonality was computed per sample as the square root of Simpson's diversity index over productive rearrangements. Here the immuneACCESS table is served through TCRdb, limited to in-frame sequences with V and J called. Missing clones are a known gap in these copies; in checked studies unresolved V genes cover under half, and the rest lacks a known reason. Clone size and V and J calls were adopted from that table, with D and trimming inferred from the DNA. Counted in this sample were 150,000 to 200,000 clones; roughly 83% of them appeared once. Of the sample, 3.5% to 5% falls within the top ten clones.

Note on this clone: This receptor's antigen is unknown. No base quality values were provided; no much bigger clone lies one nucleotide off.

Trimming at the junction amounts to 6 bases on V and 0 bases on J, and the germline ends lie 9 bases apart. For CDR1 and CDR2, the germline V gene (reference sequence) lists LNHDA and SQIVND. From the cysteine through the phenylalanine, the CDR3 covers 15 amino acids. This entry keeps only the CDR3 DNA: 45 bases, framed from base 1. Input material: PBMCs or T cells enriched from blood (not recorded which). Rearrangement joined TRBV19 to TRBJ1-6, and the D gene may be TRBD1, 5 bases matching. The receptor's source is a woman between 50 and 59 years old who had recovered from COVID-19. The DNA sequence is as follows: TGTGCCAGTAGACCAGACAGCTCCTATAATTCACCCCTCCACTTT. This gives the protein CASRPDSSYNSPLHF.